This T cell receptor beta chain was sequenced for a study of blood T cell repertoires in COVID-19. On the study more broadly: T cells, B-cell-depleted T cells, or PBMCs supplied cDNA or gDNA.

Unmatched junction bases numbered 5, after V lost 3 bases and J lost 2 bases. Germline V CDR1 and CDR2: SQVTM, ANQGSEA. This CDR3 spans 14 amino acids. Assay used: immunoSEQ multiplex PCR; TCRdb lists only in-frame clones, some missing. The data show 95,000 to 100,000 clones, over 70% seen once. The chain carries TRBV29-1 and TRBJ2-3; 7 bases align to TRBD2. The origin of this receptor is a woman older than 75 with acute or convalescent COVID-19. The specimen was peripheral blood. CDR3 sequence reads: CSVDSGGPTDTQYF. CDR3 nucleotide sequence: TGCAGCGTTGATTCGGGGGGACCCACAGATACGCAGTATTTT.